This T cell receptor (beta chain) appears in the sequencing data of a study of blood T cells in healthy people across ages (dated by TCRdb to between 2014 and 2017). Turning to the overall study: In model experiments, template switching captured roughly one uniquely barcoded TCR beta cDNA molecule for every two T cells. Four age groups were formed from the donors: young (average approximately 15 years), middle-aged (just under 40), aged (roughly 59) and long-lived (roughly 81). To avoid experimental bias, donors of different ages were spread randomly across the sequencing lanes. The study measured age-related changes in TCR beta repertoire diversity using deep sequencing normalized with unique cDNA molecular identifiers. Using the same blood draw, the study looked at two additional independent replicas of 1 million unique cDNA reads for two donors, one aged 18 to 30 and the other aged 80 or older.

V is cut by 6 bases and J by 2 bases, and the space between the germline ends is 14 bases. Taken from cysteine to phenylalanine, the CDR3 has 16 residues. The only DNA kept is the CDR3, 48 bases in frame from the first base. The library was built by means of 5' RACE. TCRdb lists the instrument as Illumina HiSeq 2500. A second roughly 6 to 12 cycle PCR used a sample-barcoded 5' primer and a J-beta primer mix. A unique molecular identifier was introduced onto each TCR beta cDNA molecule by a template-switch 5' adaptor carrying 12 random nucleotides. Each sample yielded at least 3 million CDR3-containing paired-end reads. First-strand cDNA synthesis was performed from all RNA using the Mint cDNA synthesis kit, with priming by a TRBC-specific oligonucleotide. Following uracil-DNA glycosylase treatment, a first 18-cycle PCR with universal primers M1SS and BC2_uni_R was performed on all cDNA. Per the authors' processing: For normalization, 1 million high-quality reads were randomly selected from each sample, with every read carrying a distinct molecular identifier. Instead of being binned into consensus sequences, reads with shared molecular identifiers were discarded. MiTCR, with a Q25 quality threshold and the strictest error-elimination algorithm, was used for CDR3 identification, clonotype clustering and error correction. Lower-bound total TCR beta diversity was estimated with a nonparametric unseen species model using Euler transformation. Through fastp at Q25 and MiXCR, TCRdb rebuilt clones from the public reads, retaining in-frame beta chains. Rows are combined by CDR3 protein, so each entry shows the most common genes and DNA. The V and J calls here are based on TCRdb, not the publication. The sample table contains approximately 1,000,000 distinct CDR3 sequences; only one count was recorded for 40% to 45% of them. Approximately 17% of the sample belongs to the ten largest clones.

A word on this clonotype: It has no known antigen specificity. There are no base qualities to consult, and no much larger clone falls within one base.

The roughly 38 donors, aged 6 to 90 years, were systemically healthy Caucasian individuals from Russia. Roughly 9.5 milliliters of peripheral blood were drawn from each donor into EDTA-treated Vacutainer tubes. PBMCs were isolated by Ficoll-Paque density-gradient centrifugation, with at least 6 million obtained per sample. Trizol reagent was used to extract total RNA from PBMCs, with at least 5.5 micrograms per sample. For every donor, flow cytometry on a PBMC aliquot measured the percentage of naive CD45RAhigh/CD27high T cells. General conclusions and limits of the study: Estimates of total diversity based on one million sequenced T cells were considered lower bounds and underestimates. Donor CMV infection status was unknown, potentially confounding age-related changes in expanded clonotypes. As age increased, observed TCR beta diversity per million T cells dropped in a roughly linear way, and a significant reduction was already evident by age around 41. There was a strong correlation between observed TCR beta diversity and the percentage of naive T cells measured by flow cytometry. Compared with the aged group, the long-lived group had more naive CD4+ T cells, fewer expanded clones and increased TCR diversity, a pattern suggesting age selection. Because profiling used bulk unsorted PBMCs, naive and antigen-experienced compartments could not be compared conclusively.

The sequenced material came from blood. The clonotype originates from a woman aged 55-75 years in good health. The rearranged segments are TRBV12-3 or TRBV12-4 and TRBJ2-6, with an unclear D gene assignment. This receptor carries the CDR3 CASRRQARAGANVLTF. The sequence in DNA is TGTGCCAGCAGACGTCAAGCAAGGGCTGGGGCCAACGTCCTGACTTTC.